The 14 T cell receptor beta chains below were found in one sample sequenced in a study of neoadjuvant anti-PD-1 for oral cavity cancer. Generated by immunoSEQ multiplex PCR, the TCRdb table keeps only in-frame clones and is missing some. Of about 15,000 clones listed, over 60% are singletons. The material was PBMCs, obtained before nivolumab (anti-PD-1) treatment. These receptors came from a person between 35 and 79 years old with oral cavity squamous cell carcinoma.

This clone showed up just once. The chain carries TRBV10-3 and TRBJ1-6; maybe TRBD1 (5 bases). The CDR3 has 15 amino acids. V was clipped by 6 bases and J by 7 bases, with 16 bases between them. Germline V gives CDR1 ENHRY, CDR2 SYGVKD. CDR3 amino acids: CAIRPGGAENSPLHF. The CDR3 bases are TGTGCCATCAGACCGGGAGGGGCGGAGAATTCACCCCTCCACTTT.

The V and J genes are TRBV6-6 and TRBJ2-1; perhaps D is TRBD1 or TRBD2 (5 bases each). CDR1 and CDR2 from the germline V gene are MNHNY and SVGAGI (reference sequence). Between the trimmed V and J ends, which lost 2 bases and 1 base, there was a span of 9 bases. The CDR3 sequence is 15 residues long. CDR3 DNA: TGTGCCAGCAGTTACGGGGGAAGATCCTACAATGAGCAGTTCTTC. It translates to CASSYGGRSYNEQFF.

This rearrangement joins TRBV29-1 to TRBJ2-3, with 11 bases matching TRBD2. This CDR3 comprises 15 residues. The V segment lost 3 bases and the J segment 2 bases; nucleotides outside the gene matches: 4. CDR1 is SQVTM and CDR2 is ANQGSEA in the germline V gene. The CDR3 DNA follows: TGCAGCGTTGATAGCGGGGGGGCTGCCACAGATACGCAGTATTTT. Residues: CSVDSGGAATDTQYF.

The chain joins TRBV5-6 to TRBJ1-1; 10 positions match TRBD1. This CDR3 spans 14 amino acids. Germline lookup yields CDR1 SGHDT and CDR2 YYEEEE. V shed 4 bases, J shed 11 bases, and the junction held 11 bases outside the gene matches. The CDR3 loop reads CASSLDRGQVAAFF. CDR3 nucleotides: TGTGCCAGCAGCCTAGACAGGGGGCAGGTCGCGGCTTTCTTT. The variable domain in full, completed from reference TRBV5-6 and TRBJ1-1, reads DAGVTQSPTHLIKTRGQQVTLRCSPKSGHDTVSWYQQALGQGPQFIFQYYEEEERQRGNFPDRFSGHQFPNYSSELNVNALLLGDSALYLCASSLDRGQVAAFFGQGTRLTVV.

The rearrangement joins TRBV29-1 to TRBJ1-3, with TRBD1 matching 7 bases. The CDR3 is 16 amino acids. Germline trimming cut 4 bases from V and 1 base from J; bases unmatched to any gene: 10. Germline loops: CDR1 SQVTM, CDR2 ANQGSEA. CDR3 sequence (DNA): TGCAGCGTTGTCGGGCAGGGGGAAATTTCTGGAAACACCATATATTTT. It specifies CSVVGQGEISGNTIYF.

The chain joins TRBV19 to TRBJ1-2, with D perhaps matching TRBD1 (5 bases). The V end was cut by 9 bases, the J end by 5 bases, with 19 bases between. The CDR3 contains 14 residues. The germline V gene has CDR1 LNHDA and CDR2 SQIVND (reference sequence). This chain's CDR3 is CASSHGGDVYGYTF. The CDR3 nucleotides read TGTGCCAGCAGCCACGGGGGGGACGTTTATGGCTACACCTTC.

This clone is a singleton in its sample. The genes are TRBV6-6 and TRBJ1-3; D remains ambiguous. Trimming stripped 4 bases from V and 4 bases from J, with 14 bases between. The CDR3 loop spans 15 amino acids. Germline loops: CDR1 MNHNY, CDR2 SVGAGI (reference sequence). As DNA, the CDR3 is TGTGCCAGCAGTTCTGACGTCCGCTCAGGAAACACCATATATTTT. It yields the protein CASSSDVRSGNTIYF.

The rearrangement uses TRBV27 and TRBJ1-1; tentatively, D is TRBD1 (6 bases). Between the trimmed V and J ends, which lost 4 bases and 2 bases, there was a span of 17 bases. Per germline, CDR1 MNHEY and CDR2 SMNVEV (reference sequence). This CDR3 contains 16 residues. The CDR3 nucleotides are TGTGCCAGCAGTTCCGGGGGCGGCACTACAAACACTGAAGCTTTCTTT. Its translation is CASSSGGGTTNTEAFF.

The chain recombines TRBV11-2 with TRBJ1-1, with D possibly TRBD1 on 5 matching bases. The CDR3 is 12 residues long. Germline values: CDR1 SGHAT, CDR2 FQNNGV. The germline V and J ends were trimmed by 7 bases and 2 bases, with 8 bases remaining between them. This CDR3 is CASTGGNTEAFF. Here the CDR3 DNA reads TGTGCCAGCACCGGGGGTAACACTGAAGCTTTCTTT.

There are a few counts of this clone. The V call is TRBV7-3, the J call TRBJ1-1; unclear D gene. V lost 4 bases and J lost 2, with 11 bases in between. Germline V gene lookup returns CDR1 SGHTA and CDR2 FQGTGA. The CDR3 is made up of 14 amino acids. CDR3 loop: CASSSLAGNTEAFF. Written as DNA, the CDR3 is TGTGCCAGCAGCTCACTTGCAGGTAACACTGAAGCTTTCTTT.

This clone has only a few counts. The CDR3 reads CASSDRGQGITGELFF. CDR3 coding DNA: TGTGCCAGCAGTGATCGGGGACAGGGGATCACCGGGGAGCTGTTTTTT. The V and J genes are TRBV25-1 and TRBJ2-2, with 10 bases identical to TRBD1. CDR3 size: 16 residues. Germline lookup yields CDR1 MGHDK and CDR2 SYGVNS. The junction had 5 bases not matched to a gene; V was cut back by 3 bases and J by 4 bases.

V gene TRBV6-6 combines with J gene TRBJ2-1; 9 positions agree with TRBD2. Unmatched junction bases numbered 5, after V lost 5 bases and J lost 9 bases. The CDR3 is made up of 13 amino acids. CDR1 and CDR2 from the germline V gene are MNHNY and SVGAGI (reference sequence). For the CDR3, the DNA is TGTGCCAGCAGTCCCCAAGCGGGGGGTGAGCAGTTCTTC. It translates to CASSPQAGGEQFF.

The chain links TRBV27 to TRBJ1-5; the D is unclear. This CDR3 spans 14 amino acids. Trimming took off 6 bases at V and 2 bases at J, with 11 bases between the two ends. CDR1 is MNHEY and CDR2 is SMNVEV in the germline V gene (reference sequence). The CDR3 DNA follows: TGTGCCAGCAGCCCGACCCGGGGCAATCAGCCCCAGCATTTT. Its protein product is CASSPTRGNQPQHF.

V gene TRBV2 combines with J gene TRBJ1-1; TRBD1 might be the D (6 bases). Germline V gene data show CDR1 as SNHLY and CDR2 as FYNNEI. The ends were cut back, 6 bases at V and 6 bases at J, with 14 bases in the middle. The CDR3 loop spans 13 amino acids. The CDR3 DNA is TGTGCCAGCAGGAGCTCAGGGGTCCCTGAAGCTTTCTTT. Amino acids: CASRSSGVPEAFF. Using reference TRBV2 and TRBJ1-1 for the parts outside the CDR3, the full variable domain is EPEVTQTPSHQVTQMGQEVILRCVPISNHLYFYWYRQILGQKVEFLVSFYNNEISEKSEIFDDQFSVERPDGSNFTLKIRSTKLEDSAMYFCASRSSGVPEAFFGQGTRLTVV.